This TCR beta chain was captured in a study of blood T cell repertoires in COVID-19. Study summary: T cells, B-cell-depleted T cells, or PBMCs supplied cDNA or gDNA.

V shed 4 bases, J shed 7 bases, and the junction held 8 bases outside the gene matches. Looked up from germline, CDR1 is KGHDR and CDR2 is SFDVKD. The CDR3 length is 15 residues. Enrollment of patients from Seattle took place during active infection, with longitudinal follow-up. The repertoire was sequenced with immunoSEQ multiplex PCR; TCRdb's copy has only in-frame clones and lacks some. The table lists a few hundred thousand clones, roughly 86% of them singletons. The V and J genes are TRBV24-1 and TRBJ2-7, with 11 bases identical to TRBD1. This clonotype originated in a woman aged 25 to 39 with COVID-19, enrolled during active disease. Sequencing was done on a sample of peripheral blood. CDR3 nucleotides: TGTGCCACCAGTGACCACGGACAGGGGGCTGGGGAGCAGTACTTC. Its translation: CATSDHGQGAGEQYF.